The entry below gives a single T cell receptor beta chain sequence along with its context. Its antigen is not known. At one boundary the junction diverges from the germline segment, which might be a read error. Template material for TCR beta VDJ and CDR3 profiling consisted of genomic DNA. TCRdb passed the reads through MiXCR, listing each CDR3 protein once. The sample includes over 200,000 distinct CDR3 sequences, around 63% of them seen just once. This entry is derived from a study of CD8+CD57+ T cells in acquired aplastic anemia. Whole-study context: Sorted cells (CD4+ and CD8+) yielded DNA amounts that averaged about 3.1 ug. Sequencing produced an average of about 10.8 million reads per healthy donor for CD4+ cells.

The CDR3 loop spans 16 amino acids. Per the germline V gene, CDR1 is SGHKS and CDR2 is YYEKEE (reference sequence). Points from the study as a whole: Shared by patients and controls, 25 to 30 CD8+ CDR3s were abundant in patients.

What was sequenced was sorted CD4+, CD8+, or CD8+CD57+ T cells (not recorded which) from PBMCs. This chain joins TRBV5-5 and TRBJ2-1, with 8 nucleotides matching TRBD2. This sequence was found in a human donor in good health. CDR3 sequence (DNA): TGCGCCAGCAGCTCCGGACTAGCACAGACCTACAATGAGCAGTTCTTC. This codes for CASSSGLAQTYNEQFF.